The source of this TCR beta chain is a study of blood T cell repertoires in COVID-19. Sequencing used immunoSEQ multiplex PCR; TCRdb keeps in-frame clones, though not all of them. The top ten hold 17% of the sample, which has about 190,000 clones, about 77% seen once. Trimming took off 4 bases at V and 2 bases at J, with 12 bases between the two ends. CDR1 and CDR2 from the germline V gene are MDHEN and SYDVKM. CDR3 length equals 15 residues. The receptor comes from a woman in her forties or fifties with acute COVID-19. V usage is TRBV28 and J usage is TRBJ1-5; D may be TRBD1 (6 bases). What was sequenced was PBMCs or T cells enriched from blood (not recorded which). The CDR3 coding sequence is TGTGCCAGCAGTTACAGGGTAGGTCGCAATCAGCCCCAGCATTTT. The encoded protein is CASSYRVGRNQPQHF. The full variable domain, in which reference TRBV28 and TRBJ1-5 provide the parts outside the CDR3, is DVKVTQSSRYLVKRTGEKVFLECVQDMDHENMFWYRQDPGLGLRLIYFSYDVKMKEKGDIPEGYSVSREKKERFSLILESASTNQTSMYLCASSYRVGRNQPQHFGDGTRLSIL.